This TCR beta chain was captured in a study of blood T cell repertoires in COVID-19. Overall study context: The cDNA or gDNA used as material had been derived from T cells, B-cell-depleted T cells, or PBMCs.

On this clone itself: This sample includes further DNA sequences coding for the same CDR3.

The CDR3 is 14 residues long. Germline CDR1 and CDR2: SNHLY and FYNNEI. V shed 2 bases and J shed 7 bases, with 9 bases lying between them. Authors' analysis steps: Amplification with reference gene primers provided the estimates of nucleated cell counts. The assay was immunoSEQ multiplex PCR, and TCRdb's table has in-frame clones only and misses some. Clonal size and the V and J genes are those of that table, whereas D and trimming came from the DNA. Here the sample spans 130,000 or so clones, around 83% being singletons. This study enrolled people aged about 18 to 90 from around 25 US geographic areas. Cohort 3 recovered donors had two negative PCRs, clearance, or symptom resolution.

V is TRBV2 and J is TRBJ1-6, with a possible D match to TRBD1 (5 bases). Material for sequencing was PBMCs or T cells enriched from blood (not recorded which). The TCR originated in a man between 45 and 60 years old who had recovered from COVID-19. This CDR3 is CASSEQGRNSPLHF. The CDR3 DNA reads as TGTGCCAGCAGTGAACAGGGTCGGAATTCACCCCTCCACTTT.